This TCR beta chain was recorded in a study of blood T cell repertoires in COVID-19. About the study: T cells, B-cell-depleted T cells, or PBMCs supplied cDNA or gDNA.

Individuals drawn from approximately 26 US areas were about 18 to 100 years old. Assignments of participants to cohorts depended upon their own reported clinical history. Only in-frame clones appear in the TCRdb table, and some are missing; sequencing was by immunoSEQ multiplex PCR. The sample has about 400,000 clones, 85% to 90% seen once. The CDR3 has 17 amino acids. The table lists this clone with a count of one. This clonotype was obtained from a woman under 40 with acute COVID-19. The specimen sequenced was PBMCs or T cells enriched from blood (not recorded which). The chain links TRBV21-1 to TRBJ1-6; TRBD1 is taken as the D call from the table, unchecked against the DNA. TRBV21-1 corresponds to a pseudogene. The CDR3 sequence is CASSRRDRRSYNSPLHF. The CDR3 coding sequence is TGTGCCAGCAGCAGACGGGACAGACGCTCCTATAATTCACCCCTCCACTTT.